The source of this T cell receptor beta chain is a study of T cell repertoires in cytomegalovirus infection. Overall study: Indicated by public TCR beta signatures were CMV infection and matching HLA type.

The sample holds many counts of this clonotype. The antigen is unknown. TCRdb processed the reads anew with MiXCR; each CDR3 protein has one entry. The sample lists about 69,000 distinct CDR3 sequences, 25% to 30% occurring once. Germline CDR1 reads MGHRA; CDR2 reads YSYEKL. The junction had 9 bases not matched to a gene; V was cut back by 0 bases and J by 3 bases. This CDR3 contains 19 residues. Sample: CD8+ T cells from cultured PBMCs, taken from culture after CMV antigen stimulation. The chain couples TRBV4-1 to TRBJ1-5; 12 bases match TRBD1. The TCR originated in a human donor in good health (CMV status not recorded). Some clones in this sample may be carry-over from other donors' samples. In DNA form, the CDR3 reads TGCGCCAGCAGCCAAGAAGGGGACAGGGGGCACCGCTTCAATCAGCCCCAGCATTTT. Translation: CASSQEGDRGHRFNQPQHF.